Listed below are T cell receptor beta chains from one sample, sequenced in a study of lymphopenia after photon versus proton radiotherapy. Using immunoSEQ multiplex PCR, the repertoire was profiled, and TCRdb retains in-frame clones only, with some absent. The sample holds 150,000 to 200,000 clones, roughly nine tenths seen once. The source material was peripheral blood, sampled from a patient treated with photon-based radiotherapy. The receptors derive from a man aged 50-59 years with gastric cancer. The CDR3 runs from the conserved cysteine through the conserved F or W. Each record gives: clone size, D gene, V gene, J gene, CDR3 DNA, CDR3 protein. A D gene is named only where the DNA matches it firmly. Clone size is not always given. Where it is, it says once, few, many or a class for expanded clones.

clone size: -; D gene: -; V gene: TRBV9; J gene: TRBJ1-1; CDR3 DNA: TGTGCCAGCAGCCCGGGACGGACCTTGAACACTGAAGCTTTCTTT; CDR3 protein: CASSPGRTLNTEAFF
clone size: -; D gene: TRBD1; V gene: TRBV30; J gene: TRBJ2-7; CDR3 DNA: TGTGCCTGGAGTGTACTCGGGACAGGGGACGAGCAGTACTTC; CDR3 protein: CAWSVLGTGDEQYF
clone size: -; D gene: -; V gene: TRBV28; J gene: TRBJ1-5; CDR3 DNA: TGTGCCAGCAGTCTAACCCCACCCGATCAGCCCCAGCATTTT; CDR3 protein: CASSLTPPDQPQHF
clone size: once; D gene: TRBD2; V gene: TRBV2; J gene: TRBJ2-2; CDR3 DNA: TGTGCCAGCGGGAGGACTAGCGGGAGTTCGAACGGGGAGCTGTTTTTT; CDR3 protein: CASGRTSGSSNGELFF
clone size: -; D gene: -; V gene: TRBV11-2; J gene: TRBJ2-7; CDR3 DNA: TGTGCCAGCAGCTTAACGGGAAACGAGCAGTACTTC; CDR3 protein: CASSLTGNEQYF
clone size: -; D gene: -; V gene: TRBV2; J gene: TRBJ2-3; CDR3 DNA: TGTGCCAGCAACGGGCGCGAAACAGATACGCAGTATTTT; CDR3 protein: CASNGRETDTQYF
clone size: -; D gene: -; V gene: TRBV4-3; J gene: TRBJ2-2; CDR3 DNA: TGCGCCAGCAGCCAAGACAGAACGGCCGGGGAGCTGTTTTTT; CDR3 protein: CASSQDRTAGELFF
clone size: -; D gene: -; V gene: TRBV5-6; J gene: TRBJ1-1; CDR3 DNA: TGTGCCAGCAGCCTGCCCGGAATCACGACGGCTTTCTTT; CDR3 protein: CASSLPGITTAFF
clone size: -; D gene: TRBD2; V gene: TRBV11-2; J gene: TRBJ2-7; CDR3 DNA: TGTGCCAGTAAGATAACTAGCGACTACGAGCAGTACTTC; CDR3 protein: CASKITSDYEQYF
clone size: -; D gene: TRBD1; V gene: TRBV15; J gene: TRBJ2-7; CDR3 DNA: TGTGCCACCAGCAGAGATAGGGTGGACAGGGCGGCCTACGAGCAGTACTTC; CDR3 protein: CATSRDRVDRAAYEQYF
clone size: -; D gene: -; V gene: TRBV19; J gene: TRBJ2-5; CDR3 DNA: TGTGCCAGTAGCAATCAAGGAGGACTCCAAGAGACCCAGTACTTC; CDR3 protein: CASSNQGGLQETQYF
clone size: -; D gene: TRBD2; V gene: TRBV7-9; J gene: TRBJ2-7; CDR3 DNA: TGTGCCAGCAGCTTAAGTAGCGGGCCCTACGAGCAGTACTTC; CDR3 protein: CASSLSSGPYEQYF
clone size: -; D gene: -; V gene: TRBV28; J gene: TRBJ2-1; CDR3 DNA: TGTGCCAGCAGTTTCTGGCTTAGCAATGAGCAGTTCTTC; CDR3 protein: CASSFWLSNEQFF
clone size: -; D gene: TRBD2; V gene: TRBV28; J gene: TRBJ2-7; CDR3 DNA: TGTGCCAGCACTCTTAGCGGGAGAGTCTACGAGCAGTACTTC; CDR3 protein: CASTLSGRVYEQYF
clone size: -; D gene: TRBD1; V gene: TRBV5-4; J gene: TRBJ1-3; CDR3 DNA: TGTGCCAGCAGCCCCGGACAGGGGGCTGGAGGAAACACCATATATTTT; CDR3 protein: CASSPGQGAGGNTIYF
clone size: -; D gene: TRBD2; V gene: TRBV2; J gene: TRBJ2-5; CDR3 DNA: TGTGCCAGCAGGTGGGGTAGCGGGTCAGGAGGGAGACGAGAGACCCAGTACTTC; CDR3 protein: CASRWGSGSGGRRETQYF
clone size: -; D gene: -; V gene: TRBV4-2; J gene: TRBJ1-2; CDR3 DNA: TGTGCCAGCACCCCGCGAGAGGGTGGCTACACCTTC; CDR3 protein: CASTPREGGYTF
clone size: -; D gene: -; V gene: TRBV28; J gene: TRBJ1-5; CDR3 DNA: TGTGCCAGCAGTTTCCCACAGTCTTTGGGTCAGCCCCAGCATTTT; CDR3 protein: CASSFPQSLGQPQHF
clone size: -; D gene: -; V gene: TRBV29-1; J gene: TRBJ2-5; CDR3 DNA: TGCAGCGTGGCTTCTGGGTTTGAGACCCAGTACTTC; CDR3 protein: CSVASGFETQYF
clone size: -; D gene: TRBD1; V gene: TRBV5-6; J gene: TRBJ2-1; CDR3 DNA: TGTGCCAGCAGCTTCCGGGACAGGACTCCCAATGAGCAGTTCTTC; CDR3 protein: CASSFRDRTPNEQFF
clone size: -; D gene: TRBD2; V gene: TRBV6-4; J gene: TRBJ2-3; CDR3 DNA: TGTGCCAGCAGTGACCGGGCGGGAGGGCCCTCAGATACGCAGTATTTT; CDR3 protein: CASSDRAGGPSDTQYF
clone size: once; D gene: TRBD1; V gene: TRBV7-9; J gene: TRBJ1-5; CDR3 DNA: TGTGCCAGCAGCTTAGCCGGGACAGGCTTTTTACATTTT; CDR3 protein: CASSLAGTGFLHF
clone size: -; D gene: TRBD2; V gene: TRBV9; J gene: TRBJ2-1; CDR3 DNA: TGTGCCAGCAGCTTCGGGGGGACTAGCGGGAGCCATGAGCAGTTCTTC; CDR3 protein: CASSFGGTSGSHEQFF
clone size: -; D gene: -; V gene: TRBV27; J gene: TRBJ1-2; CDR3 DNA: TGTGCCAGCAGTTTATTTTACTTCGGGGAGGATGGCTACACCTTC; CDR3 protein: CASSLFYFGEDGYTF
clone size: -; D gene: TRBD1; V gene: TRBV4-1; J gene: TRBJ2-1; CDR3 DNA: TGCGCCAGCAGCCCAAAGAGTTGGGACAGGGAGCGGACACCCGGTTTTGGTGAGCAGTTCTTC; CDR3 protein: CASSPKSWDRERTPGFGEQFF
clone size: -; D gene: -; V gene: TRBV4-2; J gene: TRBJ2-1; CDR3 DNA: TGTGCCAGCAGCCCAGGAGCGGGCACCTCCTACAATGAGCAGTTCTTC; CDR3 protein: CASSPGAGTSYNEQFF
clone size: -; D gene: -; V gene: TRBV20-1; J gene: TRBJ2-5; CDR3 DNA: TGCAGTGCTAGAGCTGATACCCAGTACTTC; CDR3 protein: CSARADTQYF
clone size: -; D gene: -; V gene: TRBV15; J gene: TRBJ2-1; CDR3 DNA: TGTGCCACCAGCAGAGACAGGGGCGATGAGCAGTTCTTC; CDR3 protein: CATSRDRGDEQFF
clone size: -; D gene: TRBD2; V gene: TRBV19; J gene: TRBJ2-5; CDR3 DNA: TGTGCCAGTAGGGAAGCGGGAGGTCGGGAGACCCAGTACTTC; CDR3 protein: CASREAGGRETQYF
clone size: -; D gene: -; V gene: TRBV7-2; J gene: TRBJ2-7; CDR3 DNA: TGTGCCAGCAGCCCCTGGCTTTCCTACGAGCAGTACTTC; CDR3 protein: CASSPWLSYEQYF
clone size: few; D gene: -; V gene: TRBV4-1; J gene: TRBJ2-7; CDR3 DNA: TGCGCCAGCAGCCCCCTCGGGATGAGATCTGCCTTTCCATACGAGCAGTACTTC; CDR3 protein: CASSPLGMRSAFPYEQYF
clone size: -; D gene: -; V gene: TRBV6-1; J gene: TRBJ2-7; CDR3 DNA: TGTGCCAGCAGTGGGAGGGGAGACAGGGTCGGCGAGCAGTACTTC; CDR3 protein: CASSGRGDRVGEQYF
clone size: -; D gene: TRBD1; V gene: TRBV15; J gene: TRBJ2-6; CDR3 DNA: TGTGCCACCAGCAGAGGTGTTACAGGGGCTGGGGCCAACGTCCTGACTTTC; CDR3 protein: CATSRGVTGAGANVLTF
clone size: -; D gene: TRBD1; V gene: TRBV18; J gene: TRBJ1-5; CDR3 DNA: TGTGCCAGCTCACCGGGACAGAATAGCAATCAGCCCCAGCATTTT; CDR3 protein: CASSPGQNSNQPQHF
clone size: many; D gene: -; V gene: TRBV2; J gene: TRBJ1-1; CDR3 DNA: TGTGCCAGCAGTGCGGGGGGGTCGAACGCTTTCTTT; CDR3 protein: CASSAGGSNAFF
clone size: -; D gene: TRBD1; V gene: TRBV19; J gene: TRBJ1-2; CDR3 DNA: TGTGCCAGTAGAACCCCGACAGGGGTACATGGCTACACCTTC; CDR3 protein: CASRTPTGVHGYTF
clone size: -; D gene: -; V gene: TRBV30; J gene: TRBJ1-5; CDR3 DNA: TGTGCCTGGAGTATATGGGGGAGCAATCAGCCCCAGCATTTT; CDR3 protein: CAWSIWGSNQPQHF
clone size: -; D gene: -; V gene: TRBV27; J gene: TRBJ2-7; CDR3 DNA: TGTGCCAGCAGTGCGACACCATCCTACGAGCAGTACTTC; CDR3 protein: CASSATPSYEQYF
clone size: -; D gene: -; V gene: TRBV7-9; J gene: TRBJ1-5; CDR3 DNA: TGTGCCAGCAGCTTACAGGGTACGGATCAGCCCCAGCATTTT; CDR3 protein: CASSLQGTDQPQHF
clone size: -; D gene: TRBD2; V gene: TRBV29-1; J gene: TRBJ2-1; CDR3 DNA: TGCAGCGTTGAAGGGGAGGGGATGCGGGATGAGCAGTTCTTC; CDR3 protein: CSVEGEGMRDEQFF
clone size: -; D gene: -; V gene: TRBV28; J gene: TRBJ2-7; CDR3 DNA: TGTGCCAGCAGCCGGTTTTTGGAGCAGTACTTC; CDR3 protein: CASSRFLEQYF
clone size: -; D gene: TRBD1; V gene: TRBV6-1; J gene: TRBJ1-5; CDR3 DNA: TGTGCCAGCAGTTTCCGGACAGGACGCAATCAGCCCCAGCATTTT; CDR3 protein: CASSFRTGRNQPQHF
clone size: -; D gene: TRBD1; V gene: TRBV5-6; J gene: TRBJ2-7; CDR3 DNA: TGTGCCAGCAGCGCCCGGACAGGCGAGCAGTACTTC; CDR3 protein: CASSARTGEQYF
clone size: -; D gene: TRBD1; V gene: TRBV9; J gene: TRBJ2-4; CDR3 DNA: TGTGCCAGCAGCGCATCAAGGGGGACAGGAGAAAAAAACATTCAGTACTTC; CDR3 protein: CASSASRGTGEKNIQYF
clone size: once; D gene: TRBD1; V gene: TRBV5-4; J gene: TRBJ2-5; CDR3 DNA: TGTGCCAGCAGTCAAGACAGGGGTGTAGAGACCCAGTACTTC; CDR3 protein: CASSQDRGVETQYF
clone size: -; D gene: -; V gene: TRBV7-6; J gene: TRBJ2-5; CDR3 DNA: TGTGCCAGCAGCTTAAGCTGGACAGAGACCCAGTACTTC; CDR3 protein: CASSLSWTETQYF
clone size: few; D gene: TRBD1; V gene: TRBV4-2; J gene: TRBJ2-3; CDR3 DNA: TGTGCCAGCAGCCAAGATTCAGGGGGTGTAGATACGCAGTATTTT; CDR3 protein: CASSQDSGGVDTQYF
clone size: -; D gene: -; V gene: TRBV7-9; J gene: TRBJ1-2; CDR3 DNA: TGTGCCAGCAGCTTAACTGGACCAACGGTCACCTTC; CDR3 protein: CASSLTGPTVTF
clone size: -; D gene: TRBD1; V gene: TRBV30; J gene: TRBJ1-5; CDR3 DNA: TGTGCCTGGAGGCCCCGGGACAGGGGCAATCAGCCCCAGCATTTT; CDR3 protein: CAWRPRDRGNQPQHF
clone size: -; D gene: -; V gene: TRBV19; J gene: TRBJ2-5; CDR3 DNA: TGTGCCAGTAGTGCGGGAAGGGGGCGCAGGGAGACCCAGTACTTC; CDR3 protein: CASSAGRGRRETQYF
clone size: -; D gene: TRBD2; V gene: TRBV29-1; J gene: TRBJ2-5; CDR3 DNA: TGCAGCGTAAGGAGCGGGACTCAGGAGACCCAGTACTTC; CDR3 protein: CSVRSGTQETQYF
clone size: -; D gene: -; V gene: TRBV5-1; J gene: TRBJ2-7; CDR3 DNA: TGCGCCAGCAGCCTAGGAGGGGACTCCTACGAGCAGTACTTC; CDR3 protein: CASSLGGDSYEQYF
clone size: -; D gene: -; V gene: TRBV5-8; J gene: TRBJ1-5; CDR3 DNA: TGTGCCAGCAGCTTGTTCCGGGGGAACCAGCCCCAGCATTTT; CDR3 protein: CASSLFRGNQPQHF
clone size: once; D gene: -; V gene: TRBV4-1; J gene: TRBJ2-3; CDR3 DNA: TGCGCCAGCAGCCAAGTGGGGTCCACAGATACGCAGTATTTT; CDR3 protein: CASSQVGSTDTQYF
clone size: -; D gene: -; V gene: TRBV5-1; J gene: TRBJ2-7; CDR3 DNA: TGCGCCAGTCCAACAGGGTTGGTACGGGAGCAGTACTTC; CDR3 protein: CASPTGLVREQYF
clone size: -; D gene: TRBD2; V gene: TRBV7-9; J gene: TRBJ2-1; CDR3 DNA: TGTGCCAGCAGCTTAAGTCTAGCGGGAGTTGGCAATGAGCAGTTCTTC; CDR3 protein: CASSLSLAGVGNEQFF
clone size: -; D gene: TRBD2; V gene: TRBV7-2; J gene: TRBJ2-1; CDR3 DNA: TGTGCCAGCAGCTCCACTAGCGGGAGTTACAATGAGCAGTTCTTC; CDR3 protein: CASSSTSGSYNEQFF
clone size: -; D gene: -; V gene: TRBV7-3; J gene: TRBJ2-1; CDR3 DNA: TGTGCCAGCAGCCCAAGGGGGGACTCCTACAATGAGCAGTTCTTC; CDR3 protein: CASSPRGDSYNEQFF
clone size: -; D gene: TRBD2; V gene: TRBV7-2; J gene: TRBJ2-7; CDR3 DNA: TGTGCCAGCAGCTTGGCTAGCGGGTTCTACGAGCAGTACTTC; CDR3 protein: CASSLASGFYEQYF